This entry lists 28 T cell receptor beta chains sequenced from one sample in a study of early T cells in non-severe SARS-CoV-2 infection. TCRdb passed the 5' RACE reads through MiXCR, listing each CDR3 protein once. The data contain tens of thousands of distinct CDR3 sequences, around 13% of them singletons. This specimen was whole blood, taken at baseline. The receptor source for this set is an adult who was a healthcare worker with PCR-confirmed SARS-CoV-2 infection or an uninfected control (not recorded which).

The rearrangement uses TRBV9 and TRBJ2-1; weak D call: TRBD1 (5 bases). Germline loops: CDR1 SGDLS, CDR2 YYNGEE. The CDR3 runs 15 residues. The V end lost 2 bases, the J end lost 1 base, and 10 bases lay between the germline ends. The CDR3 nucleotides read TGTGCCAGCAGCGTGGGCAGGGTTTCCTACAATGAGCAGTTCTTC. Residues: CASSVGRVSYNEQFF.

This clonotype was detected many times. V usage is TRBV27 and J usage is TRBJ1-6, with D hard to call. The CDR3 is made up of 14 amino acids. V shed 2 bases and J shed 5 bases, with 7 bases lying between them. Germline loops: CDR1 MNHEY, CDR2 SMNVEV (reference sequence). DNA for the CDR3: TGTGCCAGCAGTTTAAGGGAGAATAATTCACCCCTCCACTTT. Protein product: CASSLRENNSPLHF.

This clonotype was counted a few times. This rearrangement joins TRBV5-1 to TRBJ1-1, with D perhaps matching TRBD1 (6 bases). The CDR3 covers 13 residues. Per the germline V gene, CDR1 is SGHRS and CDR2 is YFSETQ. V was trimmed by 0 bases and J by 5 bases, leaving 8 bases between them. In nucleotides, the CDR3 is TGCGCCAGCAGCTTGGGGGGGCTAACTGAAGCTTTCTTT. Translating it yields CASSLGGLTEAFF. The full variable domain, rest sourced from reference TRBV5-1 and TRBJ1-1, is KAGVTQTPRYLIKTRGQQVTLSCSPISGHRSVSWYQQTPGQGLQFLFEYFSETQRNKGNFPGRFSGRQFSNSRSEMNVSTLELGDSALYLCASSLGGLTEAFFGQGTRLTVV.

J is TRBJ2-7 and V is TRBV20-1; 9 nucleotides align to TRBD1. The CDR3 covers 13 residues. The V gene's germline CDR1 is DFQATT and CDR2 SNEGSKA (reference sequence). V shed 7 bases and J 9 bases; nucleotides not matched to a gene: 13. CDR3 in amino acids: CSVGDRDNLGQYF. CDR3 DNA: TGCAGTGTCGGGGACAGGGATAATCTTGGGCAGTACTTC.

CDR3 coding DNA: TGTGCCAGTAGTATCTCAGGAAAAGATACGCAGTATTTT. It translates to CASSISGKDTQYF. The chain employs TRBV19 and TRBJ2-3; D is unresolved. The V gene's germline CDR1 is LNHDA and CDR2 SQIVND (reference sequence). This CDR3 is built from 13 residues. V dropped 3 bases and J dropped 5 bases, with 9 bases sitting between them.

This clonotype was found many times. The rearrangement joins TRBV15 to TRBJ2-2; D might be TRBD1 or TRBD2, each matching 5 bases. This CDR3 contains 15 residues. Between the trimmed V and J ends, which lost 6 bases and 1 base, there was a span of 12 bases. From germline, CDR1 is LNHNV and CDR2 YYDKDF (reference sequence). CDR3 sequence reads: CATSDWDGNTGELFF. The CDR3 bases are TGTGCCACCAGTGATTGGGACGGGAACACCGGGGAGCTGTTTTTT.

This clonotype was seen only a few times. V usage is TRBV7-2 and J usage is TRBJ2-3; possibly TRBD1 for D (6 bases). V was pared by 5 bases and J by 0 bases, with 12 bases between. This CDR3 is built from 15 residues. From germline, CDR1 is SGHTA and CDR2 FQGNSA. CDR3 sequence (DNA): TGTGCCAGCAGCCTACAGGGAGCTAGCACAGATACGCAGTATTTT. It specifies CASSLQGASTDTQYF.

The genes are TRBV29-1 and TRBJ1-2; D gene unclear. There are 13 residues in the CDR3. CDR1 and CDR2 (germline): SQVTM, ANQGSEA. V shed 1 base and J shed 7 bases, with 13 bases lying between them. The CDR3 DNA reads TGCAGCGTTGAAGCTGAAGCCTCGGTTGGCTACACCTTC. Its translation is CSVEAEASVGYTF.

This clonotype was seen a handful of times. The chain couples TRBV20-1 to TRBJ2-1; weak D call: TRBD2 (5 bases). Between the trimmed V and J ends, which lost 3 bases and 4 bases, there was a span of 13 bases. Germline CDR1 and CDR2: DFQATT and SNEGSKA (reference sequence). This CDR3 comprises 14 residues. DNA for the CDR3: TGCAGTGCTAGGCCAGTGACGGGATACAATGAGCAGTTCTTC. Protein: CSARPVTGYNEQFF.

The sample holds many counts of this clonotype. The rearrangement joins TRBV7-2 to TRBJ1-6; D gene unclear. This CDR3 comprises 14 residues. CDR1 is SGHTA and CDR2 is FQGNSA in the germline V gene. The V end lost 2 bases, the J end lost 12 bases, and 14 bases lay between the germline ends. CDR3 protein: CASSLKSMAVPLHF. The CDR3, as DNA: TGTGCCAGCAGCTTAAAGAGTATGGCGGTACCCCTCCACTTT.

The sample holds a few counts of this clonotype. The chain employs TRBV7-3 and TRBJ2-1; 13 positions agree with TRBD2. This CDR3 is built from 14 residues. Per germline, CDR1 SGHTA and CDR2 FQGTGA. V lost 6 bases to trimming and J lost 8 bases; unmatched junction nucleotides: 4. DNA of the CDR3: TGTGCCAGCAGTGGACTAGCGGGAGTGGATGAGCAGTTCTTC. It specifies CASSGLAGVDEQFF.

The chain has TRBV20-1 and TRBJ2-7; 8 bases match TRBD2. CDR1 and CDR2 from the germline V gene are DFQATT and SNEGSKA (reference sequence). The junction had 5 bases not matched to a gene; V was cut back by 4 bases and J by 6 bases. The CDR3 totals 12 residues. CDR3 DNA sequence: TGCAGTGCTACCGGGAGGGCCCGCGAGCAGTACTTC. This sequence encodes CSATGRAREQYF.

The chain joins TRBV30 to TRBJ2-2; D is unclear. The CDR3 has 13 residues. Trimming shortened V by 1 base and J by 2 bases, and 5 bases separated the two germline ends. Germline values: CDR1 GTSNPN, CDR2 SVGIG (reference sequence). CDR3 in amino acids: CAWSGGNTGELFF. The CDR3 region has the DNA TGTGCCTGGAGTGGCGGTAACACCGGGGAGCTGTTTTTT.

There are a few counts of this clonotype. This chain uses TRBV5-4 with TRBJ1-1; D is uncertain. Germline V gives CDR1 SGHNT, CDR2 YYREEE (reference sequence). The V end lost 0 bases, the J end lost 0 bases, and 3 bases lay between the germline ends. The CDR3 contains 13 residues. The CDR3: CASSLGLNTEAFF. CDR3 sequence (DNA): TGTGCCAGCAGCTTGGGACTGAACACTGAAGCTTTCTTT.

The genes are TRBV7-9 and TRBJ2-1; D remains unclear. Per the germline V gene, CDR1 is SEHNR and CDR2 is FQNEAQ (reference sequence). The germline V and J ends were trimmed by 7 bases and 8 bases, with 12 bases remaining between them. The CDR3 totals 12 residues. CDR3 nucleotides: TGTGCCAGCACCCCGGCCCGGGATGAGCAGTTCTTC. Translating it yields CASTPARDEQFF.

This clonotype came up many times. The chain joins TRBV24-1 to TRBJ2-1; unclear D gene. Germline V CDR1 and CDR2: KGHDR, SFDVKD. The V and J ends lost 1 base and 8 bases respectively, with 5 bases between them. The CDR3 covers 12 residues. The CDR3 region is CATSDFLDEQFF. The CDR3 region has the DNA TGTGCCACCAGTGATTTTTTGGATGAGCAGTTCTTC.

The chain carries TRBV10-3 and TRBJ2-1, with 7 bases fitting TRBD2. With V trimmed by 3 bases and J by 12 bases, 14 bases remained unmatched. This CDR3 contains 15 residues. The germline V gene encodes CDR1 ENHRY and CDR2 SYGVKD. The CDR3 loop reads CAISDRTSYNEGQFF. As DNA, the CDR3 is TGTGCCATCAGTGACCGGACTAGTTACAATGAGGGGCAGTTCTTC.

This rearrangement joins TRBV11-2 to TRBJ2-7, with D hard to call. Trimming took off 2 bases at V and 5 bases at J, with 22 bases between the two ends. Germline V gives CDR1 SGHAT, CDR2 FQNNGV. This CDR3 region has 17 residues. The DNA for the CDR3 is TGTGCCAGCAGCTTAAATTTAGGCACCTCGTCCCTCAACGAGCAGTACTTC. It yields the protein CASSLNLGTSSLNEQYF.

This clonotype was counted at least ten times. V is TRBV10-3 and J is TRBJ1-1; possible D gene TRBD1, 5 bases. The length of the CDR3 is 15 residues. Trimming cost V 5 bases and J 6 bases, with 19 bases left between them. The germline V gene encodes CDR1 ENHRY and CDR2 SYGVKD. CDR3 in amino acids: CAISKIHDGDPEAFF. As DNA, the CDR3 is TGTGCCATCAGTAAAATACATGACGGGGACCCTGAAGCTTTCTTT.

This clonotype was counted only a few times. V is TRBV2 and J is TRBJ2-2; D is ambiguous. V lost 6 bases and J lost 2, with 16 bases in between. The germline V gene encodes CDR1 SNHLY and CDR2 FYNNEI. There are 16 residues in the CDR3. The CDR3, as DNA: TGTGCCAGCAGACCAGGCGCGAACAGAAACACCGGGGAGCTGTTTTTT. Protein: CASRPGANRNTGELFF.

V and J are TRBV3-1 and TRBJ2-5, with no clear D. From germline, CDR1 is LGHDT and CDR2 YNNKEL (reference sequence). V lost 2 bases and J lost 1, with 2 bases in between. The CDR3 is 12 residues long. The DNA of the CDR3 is TGTGCCAGCAGCCAAATCCAAGAGACCCAGTACTTC. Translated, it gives CASSQIQETQYF.

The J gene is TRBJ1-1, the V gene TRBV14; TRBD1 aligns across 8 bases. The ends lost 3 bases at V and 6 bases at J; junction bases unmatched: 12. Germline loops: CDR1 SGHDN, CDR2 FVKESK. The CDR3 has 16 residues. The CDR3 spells CASSQLGNRGNAEAFF. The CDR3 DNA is TGTGCCAGCAGCCAGCTTGGGAACAGGGGGAATGCTGAAGCTTTCTTT.

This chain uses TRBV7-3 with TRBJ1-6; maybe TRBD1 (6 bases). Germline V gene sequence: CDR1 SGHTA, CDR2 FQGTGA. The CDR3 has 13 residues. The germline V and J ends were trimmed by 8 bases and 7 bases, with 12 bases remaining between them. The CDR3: CASATGSNSPLHF. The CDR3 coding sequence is TGTGCCAGCGCCACAGGGTCGAATTCACCCCTCCACTTT.

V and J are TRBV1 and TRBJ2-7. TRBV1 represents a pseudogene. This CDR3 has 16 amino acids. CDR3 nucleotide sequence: TGCACCAGCAGCCAAGCGCTCGTGGTTGTCTTCTACGAGCAGTACTTC. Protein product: CTSSQALVVVFYEQYF.

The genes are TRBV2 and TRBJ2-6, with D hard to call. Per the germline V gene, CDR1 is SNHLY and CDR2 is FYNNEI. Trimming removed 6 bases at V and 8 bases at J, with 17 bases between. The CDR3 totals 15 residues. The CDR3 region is CASSTDAAIPNVLTF. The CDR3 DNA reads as TGTGCCAGCAGCACGGACGCCGCTATTCCCAACGTCCTGACTTTC. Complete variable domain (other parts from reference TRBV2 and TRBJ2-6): EPEVTQTPSHQVTQMGQEVILRCVPISNHLYFYWYRQILGQKVEFLVSFYNNEISEKSEIFDDQFSVERPDGSNFTLKIRSTKLEDSAMYFCASSTDAAIPNVLTFGAGSRLTVL.

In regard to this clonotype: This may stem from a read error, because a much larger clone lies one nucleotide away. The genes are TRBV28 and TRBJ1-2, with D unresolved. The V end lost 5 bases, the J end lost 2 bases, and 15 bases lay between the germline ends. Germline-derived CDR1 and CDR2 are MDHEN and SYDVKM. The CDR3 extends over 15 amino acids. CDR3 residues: CASSPHGRENYGYTF. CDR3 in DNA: TGTGCCAGCAGTCCCCATGGGCGGGAGAACTATGGCTACACCTTC.

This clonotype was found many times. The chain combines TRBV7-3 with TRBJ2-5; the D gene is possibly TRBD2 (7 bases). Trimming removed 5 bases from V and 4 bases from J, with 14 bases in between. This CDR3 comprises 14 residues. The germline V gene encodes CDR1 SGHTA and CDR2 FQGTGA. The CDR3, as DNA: TGTGCCAGCAGCCAAACGGGGGGCTTAGAGACCCAGTACTTC. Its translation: CASSQTGGLETQYF. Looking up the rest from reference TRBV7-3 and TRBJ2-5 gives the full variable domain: GAGVSQTPSNKVTEKGKYVELRCDPISGHTALYWYRQSLGQGPEFLIYFQGTGAADDSGLPNDRFFAVRPEGSVSTLKIQRTERGDSAVYLCASSQTGGLETQYFGPGTRLLVL.

In DNA, the CDR3 is TGTGCCAGCAGCCGGGACTTACAAGATACGCAGTATTTT. It translates to CASSRDLQDTQYF. The chain joins TRBV28 to TRBJ2-3; D may be TRBD2 (6 bases). V was trimmed by 6 bases and J by 5 bases, leaving 12 bases between them. The CDR3 has 13 amino acids. CDR1 and CDR2 from the germline V gene are MDHEN and SYDVKM. Full variable domain (remainder filled in from reference TRBV28 and TRBJ2-3): DVKVTQSSRYLVKRTGEKVFLECVQDMDHENMFWYRQDPGLGLRLIYFSYDVKMKEKGDIPEGYSVSREKKERFSLILESASTNQTSMYLCASSRDLQDTQYFGPGTRLTVL.